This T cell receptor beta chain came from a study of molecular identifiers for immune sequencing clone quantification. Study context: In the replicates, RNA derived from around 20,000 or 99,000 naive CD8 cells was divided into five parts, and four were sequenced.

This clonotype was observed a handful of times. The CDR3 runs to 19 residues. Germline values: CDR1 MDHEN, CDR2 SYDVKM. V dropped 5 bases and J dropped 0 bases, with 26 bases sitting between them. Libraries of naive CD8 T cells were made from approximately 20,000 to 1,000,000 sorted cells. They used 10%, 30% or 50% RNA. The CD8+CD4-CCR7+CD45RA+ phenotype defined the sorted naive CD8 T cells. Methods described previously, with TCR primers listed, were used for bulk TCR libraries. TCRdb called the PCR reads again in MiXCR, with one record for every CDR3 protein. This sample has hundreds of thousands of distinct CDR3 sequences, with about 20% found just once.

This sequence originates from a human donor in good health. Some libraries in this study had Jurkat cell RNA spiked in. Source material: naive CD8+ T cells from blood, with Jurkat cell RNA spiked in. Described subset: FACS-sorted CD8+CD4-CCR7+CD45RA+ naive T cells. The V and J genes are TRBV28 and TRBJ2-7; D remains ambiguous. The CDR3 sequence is CASSNVIFAESGISYEQYF. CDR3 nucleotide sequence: TGTGCCAGCAGTAACGTCATTTTTGCCGAGAGTGGTATCTCCTACGAGCAGTACTTC.